A selection of T cell receptor beta chains follows, all from one sample in a study of shared clonotypes between healthy human individuals. TCRdb's table, derived via immunoSEQ multiplex PCR, lists solely in-frame clones and lacks some. The table lists around 2,000,000 clones, 90% to 95% of them singletons, with 0.13% in the top ten. The source material was naive CD4+ T cells sorted from blood. The receptors stem from a man in his late teens or twenties in good health. The CDR3 runs from the conserved cysteine through the conserved F or W.

J	V	CDR3
TRBJ1-3	TRBV28	CASSLEGISGNTIYF
TRBJ2-1	TRBV5-1	CASSLSLAGTYNEQFF
TRBJ2-1	TRBV5-1	CASSLDPSGRLYNEQFF
TRBJ2-7	TRBV28	CASSILGEGAYEQYF
TRBJ2-1	TRBV7-2	CASSEDRDSYNEQFF
TRBJ2-7	TRBV14	CASSQTSQWQYF
TRBJ2-7	TRBV10-3	CAISEFQEQYF
TRBJ1-2	TRBV5-1	CASSLGEGYGYTF
TRBJ1-5	TRBV28	CASSVTGTRDQPQHF
TRBJ2-3	TRBV6-1	CASSEMSWQSTDTQYF
TRBJ1-2	TRBV30	CAWREGYYGYTF
TRBJ2-5	TRBV5-4	CASSLGSEQETQYF
TRBJ1-1	TRBV11-3	CASSLDRARGGGRATEAFF
TRBJ2-7	TRBV5-1	CASSLGLAGVSEQYF
TRBJ2-7	TRBV28	CASSPPARAEQYF
TRBJ2-3	TRBV2	CASSGCSTGTDTQYF
TRBJ2-1	TRBV10-3	CAISESGGNNEQFF
TRBJ2-7	TRBV2	CASSGQRPYEQYF
TRBJ2-1	TRBV28	CASTPGGGYNEQFF
TRBJ2-3	TRBV7-2	CASSLGTAGFTDTQYF
TRBJ1-5	TRBV27	CASSPDGISNQPQHF
TRBJ1-6	TRBV28	CASSPGTGANSPLHF
TRBJ1-1	TRBV11-2	CASSSRNTEAFF
TRBJ1-1	TRBV6-5	CASTRQGGRAEAFF
TRBJ1-2	TRBV5-4	CASSLVRDTSGYTF
TRBJ2-7	TRBV9	CASSVDERVGREQYF
TRBJ2-2	TRBV19	CASSITGTGTTGELFF
TRBJ1-1	TRBV6-5	CASSYSGIRDLGAFF
TRBJ1-1	TRBV5-1	CASSLRRVTEAFF
TRBJ2-5	TRBV5-1	CASSSGLVQETQYF
TRBJ2-1	TRBV7-7	CASSPGISSYNEQFF
TRBJ2-1	TRBV19	CASSVTSGIYNEQFF
TRBJ2-5	TRBV5-1	CASSLAASSQETQYF
TRBJ2-7	TRBV28	CASSSGGGYEQYF
TRBJ2-4	TRBV2	CASSPRRTGDMNIQYF
TRBJ1-2	TRBV5-6	CASSLLGWGEGYTF
TRBJ1-5	TRBV5-1	CASSLGGVGQPQHF
TRBJ2-3	TRBV20-1	CSASRLDTQYF
TRBJ1-5	TRBV2	CARKQGNQPQHF
TRBJ2-5	TRBV9	CASSGPAGETQYF
TRBJ2-7	TRBV21-1	CASSKEVGNILHEQYF
TRBJ2-2	TRBV7-2	CASSLQAGSNTGELFF
TRBJ2-7	TRBV19	CASSIDRVGEQYF
TRBJ1-2	TRBV10-3	CAISEREGVGNYGYTF
TRBJ2-1	TRBV6-1	CASSEDHRDLEFF
TRBJ2-7	TRBV5-4	CASSENRTVGLHEQYF
TRBJ1-1	TRBV19	CASSISGGGTEAFF
TRBJ2-3	TRBV18	CASSPNVVAGATDTQYF
TRBJ2-2	TRBV10-3	CAISQLAGDGTGELFF
TRBJ2-1	TRBV29-1	CSLRFGGQQFF
TRBJ2-3	TRBV10-1	CASSEGDRGSTDTQYF
TRBJ1-2	TRBV28	CASNYGQGDGYTF
TRBJ1-2	TRBV28	CASSTTGGYTF
TRBJ1-2	TRBV28	CASSPGEGQGRGYGYTF